A selection of T cell receptor beta chains follows, all from one sample in a study of beta chain features in type 1 diabetes. Clones were read by immunoSEQ multiplex PCR, and TCRdb kept only the in-frame ones, dropping some. Altogether 600,000 or so clones are present, around 12% being singletons, with the ten largest covering approximately 0.11%. Sequencing was done on a sample of naive CD4+ T cells from blood. The receptor set was obtained from a man aged 25 to 40 with type 1 diabetes. Both conserved end residues are part of each CDR3. D genes are given only for firm matches.

d_call: .; v_call: TRBV19; j_call: TRBJ2-5; cdr3_aa: CASSDSPGGTQYF
d_call: .; v_call: TRBV5-1; j_call: TRBJ1-5; cdr3_aa: CASSLWSHYQHF
d_call: TRBD1; v_call: TRBV10-3; j_call: TRBJ2-7; cdr3_aa: CAIRRAGQVSSYEQYF
d_call: TRBD2; v_call: TRBV5-4; j_call: TRBJ2-5; cdr3_aa: CASSLLLAGQETQYF
d_call: TRBD2; v_call: TRBV10-3; j_call: TRBJ2-3; cdr3_aa: CAISDRLAGVDTQYF
d_call: TRBD1; v_call: TRBV7-7; j_call: TRBJ2-2; cdr3_aa: CASSFGQANTGELFF
d_call: .; v_call: TRBV30; j_call: TRBJ2-7; cdr3_aa: CAWMPATYEQYF
d_call: .; v_call: TRBV9; j_call: TRBJ2-3; cdr3_aa: CASSATSTDTQYF
d_call: .; v_call: TRBV28; j_call: TRBJ1-5; cdr3_aa: CAVEGGEPQPQHF
d_call: .; v_call: TRBV7-9; j_call: TRBJ2-3; cdr3_aa: CASSKQGEGTDTQYF
d_call: TRBD1; v_call: TRBV7-2; j_call: TRBJ2-6; cdr3_aa: CASSLTSTGVGANVLTF
d_call: .; v_call: TRBV19; j_call: TRBJ1-1; cdr3_aa: CASSIVVLATEAFF
d_call: .; v_call: TRBV6-1; j_call: TRBJ1-5; cdr3_aa: CASSLRDSNQPQHF
d_call: TRBD2; v_call: TRBV4-1; j_call: TRBJ2-3; cdr3_aa: CASSPLGSGGRTDTQYF
d_call: .; v_call: TRBV5-1; j_call: TRBJ2-1; cdr3_aa: CASSLLTDYNEQFF
d_call: .; v_call: TRBV30; j_call: TRBJ1-4; cdr3_aa: CAWSALSGANEKLFF